The clone carrying this T cell receptor beta chain was recorded a few times. The antigen remains undetermined. This sample was included in a study of T cells after yellow fever vaccination. Germline trimming cut 5 bases from V and 4 bases from J; bases unmatched to any gene: 5. CDR1 and CDR2 from the germline V gene are SEHNR and FQNEAQ (reference sequence). CDR3 length equals 15 residues. Findings and caveats of the study: Reappearance after the booster was seen for most primary-vaccination clones, at 95% to 96% CD4 and 80% to 90% CD8. A weaker secondary response peaked on day 5, the primary on day 15.

It was through 5'RACE template switching that TCR cDNA was made, with a universal primer site and UMIs added. Each CDR3 protein is one row after TCRdb ran MiXCR on the 5' RACE reads. The sample lists 170,000 or so distinct CDR3 sequences; about a tenth were seen once. V and J are TRBV7-9 and TRBJ2-1; TRBD2 agrees at 10 bases. Sequenced here: CD8+ T cells sorted from PBMCs, sampled 45 days after the yellow fever booster vaccination. The clonotype comes from a man aged 18 to 30 who received the YFV17D yellow fever vaccine. The CDR3 sequence: CASSPPAGGYNEQFF. The CDR3 DNA reads TGTGCCAGCAGCCCCCCAGCGGGGGGGTACAATGAGCAGTTCTTC.